The next 32 T cell receptor beta chains were all read from a single sample in a study of blood T cells in healthy people across ages. Next came a second PCR, run for about 7 to 12 cycles, which used a sample-barcoded 5' primer along with a J-beta primer mix. A single record per CDR3 protein comes from TCRdb applying MiXCR to the 5' RACE reads. The table shows 660,000 or so distinct CDR3 sequences, with under 70% occurring only once. The sequenced material came from blood. The origin of the receptors is a man aged 55 to 70 in good health.

J is TRBJ2-5 and V is TRBV18; the D call may be TRBD1 or TRBD2 (5 bases each). Trimming took 3 bases from V and 4 from J, leaving 15 bases between them. The CDR3 length is 15 residues. In germline, CDR1 is KGHSH, CDR2 LQKENI. The CDR3 reads CASSPGRRRTETQYF. In DNA, the CDR3 is TGTGCCAGCTCACCGGGACGGAGGAGGACAGAGACCCAGTACTTC.

This chain joins TRBV11-2 and TRBJ2-7; D is uncertain. The CDR3 runs to 14 residues. Between the trimmed V and J ends, which lost 4 bases and 7 bases, there was a span of 17 bases. Germline CDR1 is SGHAT and CDR2 is FQNNGV. The CDR3: CASSSPLLGWEQYF. The CDR3 DNA reads TGTGCCAGCAGCTCCCCCTTATTGGGTTGGGAGCAGTACTTC. The full variable domain, rest sourced from reference TRBV11-2 and TRBJ2-7, is EAGVAQSPRYKIIEKRQSVAFWCNPISGHATLYWYQQILGQGPKLLIQFQNNGVVDDSQLPKDRFSAERLKGVDSTLKIQPAKLEDSAVYLCASSSPLLGWEQYFGPGTRLTVT.

This chain connects TRBV2 to TRBJ2-1, with 9 bases lining up with TRBD2. Losses at the gene ends were 6 bases for V and 9 bases for J; bases not matched to a gene: 9. The germline V gene encodes CDR1 SNHLY and CDR2 FYNNEI. The CDR3 length is 14 residues. The CDR3, as DNA: TGTGCCAGCAGAACCGGGACTAGCTTGCGTGAGCAGTTCTTC. Its protein is CASRTGTSLREQFF.

This clonotype turned up a few times. The rearrangement uses TRBV20-1 and TRBJ2-7, with TRBD2 as a possible D gene (5 bases). The V gene's germline CDR1 is DFQATT and CDR2 SNEGSKA (reference sequence). The V end lost 5 bases, the J end lost 0 bases, and 17 bases lay between the germline ends. The CDR3 sequence is 15 residues long. CDR3 region: CSAPRSTGTSYEQYF. The CDR3 bases are TGCAGTGCTCCCAGGAGTACGGGAACCTCCTACGAGCAGTACTTC.

The chain combines TRBV7-2 with TRBJ2-7; tentative D call: TRBD2 (6 bases). The ends were cut back, 2 bases at V and 1 base at J, with 12 bases in the middle. Germline CDR1 SGHTA, CDR2 FQGNSA. The CDR3 spans 15 residues. This CDR3 is CASSLNGGPSYEQYF. Here the CDR3 DNA reads TGTGCCAGCAGCTTAAACGGGGGTCCTTCCTACGAGCAGTACTTC. The entire variable domain, with the rest obtained from reference TRBV7-2 and TRBJ2-7, is as follows: GAGVSQSPSNKVTEKGKDVELRCDPISGHTALYWYRQSLGQGLEFLIYFQGNSAPDKSGLPSDRFSAERTGGSVSTLTIQRTQQEDSAVYLCASSLNGGPSYEQYFGPGTRLTVT.

The rearrangement joins TRBV7-2 to TRBJ1-2, with D perhaps TRBD1 (5 bases). The germline CDR1 and CDR2 sequences are SGHTA and FQGNSA. Trimming cost V 0 bases and J 4 bases, with 9 bases left between them. This CDR3 contains 14 residues. As DNA, the CDR3 is TGTGCCAGCAGCTTAGCGCAAGGGGCCTATGGCTACACCTTC. Its translation is CASSLAQGAYGYTF.

The rearrangement links TRBV3-1 to TRBJ2-3; 9 nucleotides line up with TRBD2. This CDR3 region has 18 residues. V gave up 3 bases and J gave up 3 bases; unmatched junction bases: 13. Germline values: CDR1 LGHDT, CDR2 YNNKEL (reference sequence). CDR3 nucleotide sequence: TGTGCCAGCAGCCAGGGGAAAGATTTAGCGGGGGCTACAGATACGCAGTATTTT. It is translated as CASSQGKDLAGATDTQYF.

Only a few counts were recorded for this clonotype. V usage is TRBV7-2 and J usage is TRBJ1-2; possible D gene TRBD1, 5 bases. CDR3 length: 15 amino acids. Germline V gives CDR1 SGHTA, CDR2 FQGNSA. The V end lost 8 bases, the J end lost 4 bases, and 20 bases lay between the germline ends. The CDR3, as DNA: TGTGCCAGCGCCCCGGGGGGTAGAAGGTCCTATGGCTACACCTTC. This codes for CASAPGGRRSYGYTF.

V is TRBV6-5 and J is TRBJ2-5, with a possible D match to TRBD2 (6 bases). The DNA end favors TRBJ2-7, so the J call may be wrong. Germline CDR1 is MNHEY and CDR2 is SVGAGI. CDR3 length equals 14 residues. Written as DNA, the CDR3 is TGTGCCAGCAGTTCCCCGACTAGTTTGAACGAGCAGTACTTC. It codes for CASSSPTSLNEQYF.

This clonotype appeared many times. The chain has TRBV20-1 and TRBJ1-6, with D hard to call. The CDR3 totals 13 residues. The germline V gene encodes CDR1 DFQATT and CDR2 SNEGSKA (reference sequence). The V end lost 0 bases, the J end lost 3 bases, and 3 bases lay between the germline ends. CDR3 in DNA: TGCAGTGCTAGAGACGACTATAATTCACCCCTCCACTTT. Amino acid sequence: CSARDDYNSPLHF.

This clonotype was found a few times. The gene calls are TRBV10-3 and TRBJ2-7; 10 positions match TRBD2. Germline CDR1 is ENHRY and CDR2 is SYGVKD. The CDR3 sequence is 12 residues long. V lost 11 bases and J lost 3; bases outside the gene matches: 4. The CDR3 coding sequence is TGTGCCGTAAGGACTAGCGGCTACGAGCAGTACTTC. Protein sequence: CAVRTSGYEQYF.

This clonotype was seen a few times. This chain connects TRBV27 to TRBJ2-7, with 8 bases aligning to TRBD1. Trimming took 1 base from V and 0 from J; bases not matched to a gene: 2. The CDR3 extends over 15 amino acids. In germline, CDR1 is MNHEY, CDR2 SMNVEV (reference sequence). CDR3 bases: TGTGCCAGCAGTTTATGGACAGGGAGCTCCTACGAGCAGTACTTC. Translating gives CASSLWTGSSYEQYF.

J is TRBJ2-1 and V is TRBV5-1; possible D gene TRBD1, 8 bases. CDR1 and CDR2 (germline): SGHRS, YFSETQ. This CDR3 contains 15 residues. V shed 3 bases and J shed 4 bases, with 14 bases lying between them. CDR3 in amino acids: CASSYTGGGYNEQFF. The CDR3 DNA is TGCGCCAGCAGCTACACAGGGGGGGGGTACAATGAGCAGTTCTTC.

The V gene is TRBV5-6, the J gene TRBJ2-5; D unresolved. In germline, CDR1 is SGHDT, CDR2 YYEEEE. Trimming shortened V by 4 bases and J by 5 bases, and 9 bases separated the two germline ends. CDR3 length equals 12 residues. The CDR3: CASSQWMETQYF. CDR3 in DNA: TGTGCCAGCAGCCAGTGGATGGAGACCCAGTACTTC. The full variable domain, its missing parts supplied by reference TRBV5-6 and TRBJ2-5, is DAGVTQSPTHLIKTRGQQVTLRCSPKSGHDTVSWYQQALGQGPQFIFQYYEEEERQRGNFPDRFSGHQFPNYSSELNVNALLLGDSALYLCASSQWMETQYFGPGTRLLVL.

This clonotype has a count of ten or more. V is TRBV6-5 and J is TRBJ1-2; TRBD1 matches 9 bases. The CDR3 totals 17 residues. J gave up 7 bases and V 5 bases, and 17 bases lay outside the gene matches. Germline V gives CDR1 MNHEY, CDR2 SVGAGI. The CDR3 sequence is CASSRYGSTGGASGYTF. The CDR3 bases are TGTGCCAGCAGTCGTTACGGGTCCACAGGGGGCGCGTCTGGCTACACCTTC.

The chain employs TRBV6-5 and TRBJ2-6; 7 nucleotides line up with TRBD1. V lost 6 bases, J lost 2 bases, and 4 bases stayed unmatched. Germline values: CDR1 MNHEY, CDR2 SVGAGI. The CDR3 extends over 15 amino acids. The CDR3 sequence: CASRFGTAGANVLTF. The CDR3 DNA is TGTGCCAGCAGGTTTGGGACAGCTGGGGCCAACGTCCTGACTTTC.

This sequence joins TRBV12-3 or TRBV12-4 and TRBJ2-1; the match to TRBD2 covers 10 bases. V dropped 5 bases and J dropped 6; count of bases not matched to a gene: 7. CDR3 length: 15 residues. The CDR3 reads CASSRSGGAFNEQFF. As DNA, the CDR3 is TGTGCCAGCAGTCGCAGCGGGGGGGCCTTCAATGAGCAGTTCTTC.

V usage is TRBV20-1 and J usage is TRBJ2-2; possibly TRBD2 for D (5 bases). Germline CDR1 is DFQATT and CDR2 is SNEGSKA (reference sequence). This CDR3 region has 17 residues. V was cut by 0 bases and J by 1 base, with 15 bases left in between. CDR3 protein: CSARELKGSGNTGELFF. The CDR3 nucleotides read TGCAGTGCTAGAGAATTAAAGGGCAGCGGGAACACCGGGGAGCTGTTTTTT.

This clonotype was counted ten times or more. The chain joins TRBV20-1 to TRBJ1-6; TRBD1 agrees at 7 bases. CDR3 length: 15 residues. The V gene end was trimmed by 3 bases and the J gene end by 4 bases; junction bases not matched to a gene: 6. Germline V lookup: CDR1 DFQATT, CDR2 SNEGSKA (reference sequence). Written as DNA, the CDR3 is TGCAGTGCTAGTGCTGGGACAGAGTATAATTCACCCCTCCACTTT. Its protein is CSASAGTEYNSPLHF.

This clonotype was seen more than once but under ten times. This chain joins TRBV6-5 and TRBJ2-7, with a weak D call TRBD1 (5 bases). V was shortened by 2 bases and J by 0 bases, with 5 bases between the two germline ends. The germline V gene has CDR1 MNHEY and CDR2 SVGAGI. The CDR3 is 13 amino acids. In nucleotides, the CDR3 is TGTGCCAGCAGTTACGACAGCTCCTACGAGCAGTACTTC. As protein: CASSYDSSYEQYF.

This clonotype was counted a few times. A much larger clone is a single base away; this may be a read error. The chain combines TRBV2 with TRBJ2-3, with 9 positions matching TRBD1. V lost 6 bases, J lost 4 bases, and 8 bases stayed unmatched. Germline-derived CDR1 and CDR2 are SNHLY and FYNNEI. This CDR3 spans 15 amino acids. The CDR3 region is CASSCTGGTSDTQYF. The DNA for the CDR3 is TGTGCCAGCAGCTGCACAGGGGGCACATCAGATACGCAGTATTTT.

This clonotype was counted a few times. The chain couples TRBV29-1 to TRBJ1-2, with D possibly matching TRBD1 (5 bases). Trimming removed 2 bases at V and 8 bases at J, with 12 bases between. This CDR3 has 12 residues. Germline lookup yields CDR1 SQVTM and CDR2 ANQGSEA. The CDR3 region is CSVERSGRGYTF. CDR3 nucleotide sequence: TGCAGCGTTGAAAGGTCAGGGCGCGGCTACACCTTC. Full variable domain (remainder filled in from reference TRBV29-1 and TRBJ1-2): SAVISQKPSRDICQRGTSLTIQCQVDSQVTMMFWYRQQPGQSLTLIATANQGSEATYESGFVIDKFPISRPNLTFSTLTVSNMSPEDSSIYLCSVERSGRGYTFGSGTRLTVV.

This rearrangement joins TRBV4-2 to TRBJ2-7; 7 nucleotides match TRBD2. TRBJ2-5 explains the end of the DNA better; the J call may be wrong. Germline loops: CDR1 LGHNA, CDR2 YNFKEQ. The CDR3 loop spans 15 amino acids. Here the CDR3 reads CASSQDPNSGETQYF. CDR3 coding DNA: TGTGCCAGCAGCCAAGATCCGAATAGCGGGGAGACCCAGTACTTC.

V gene TRBV6-6 combines with J gene TRBJ1-1; D call uncertain. CDR3 length: 12 residues. Trimming took 5 bases from V and 4 from J, leaving 8 bases between them. Germline-derived CDR1 and CDR2 are MNHNY and SVGAGI (reference sequence). The CDR3 reads CASSRRATEAFF. In DNA form, the CDR3 reads TGTGCCAGCAGTCGGAGGGCCACTGAAGCTTTCTTT.

This sequence joins TRBV6-6 and TRBJ1-2, with D perhaps TRBD1 (6 bases). V was shortened by 6 bases and J by 3 bases, with 14 bases between the two germline ends. Germline CDR1 reads MNHNY; CDR2 reads SVGAGI (reference sequence). This CDR3 is built from 14 residues. CDR3: CASRRGGDHYGYTF. CDR3 coding DNA: TGTGCCAGCAGGCGAGGGGGGGACCACTATGGCTACACCTTC.

The chain carries TRBV12-3 or TRBV12-4 and TRBJ1-2, with 9 nucleotides matching TRBD1. The CDR3 runs 13 residues. Trimming took 6 bases from V and 7 from J; bases not matched to a gene: 6. The CDR3 DNA reads TGTGCCAGCAGAGGGACAGGGTTTGGTGGCTACACCTTC. Its translation: CASRGTGFGGYTF.

This chain uses TRBV5-1 with TRBJ2-1; 14 bases are shared with TRBD2. Losses at the gene ends were 0 bases for V and 8 bases for J; bases not matched to a gene: 4. The CDR3 is 16 amino acids. Germline V gives CDR1 SGHRS, CDR2 YFSETQ. The CDR3 reads CASSLEGLAGVDEQFF. The CDR3 DNA reads TGCGCCAGCAGCTTGGAGGGACTAGCGGGGGTGGATGAGCAGTTCTTC.

The V gene is TRBV6-1, the J gene TRBJ2-7; 10 bases are a match to TRBD2. Germline V gene lookup returns CDR1 MNHNS and CDR2 SASEGT. This CDR3 spans 14 amino acids. V lost 6 bases, J lost 7 bases, and 9 bases stayed unmatched. The CDR3 loop is CASRGLASFREQYF. The DNA of the CDR3 is TGTGCCAGCAGGGGACTAGCGTCGTTTCGAGAGCAGTACTTC.

The chain carries TRBV20-1 and TRBJ2-7, with D possibly being TRBD2 (5 bases). The CDR3 contains 14 residues. Deletions cut 6 bases from V and 2 bases from J, with 17 bases between. Germline CDR1 is DFQATT and CDR2 is SNEGSKA (reference sequence). The CDR3 DNA sequence: TGCAGTGCCTTGACCTCGGACTTTACCTACGAGCAGTACTTC. Translation: CSALTSDFTYEQYF.

This clonotype was picked up a small number of times. J is TRBJ2-7 and V is TRBV28, with 9 bases lining up with TRBD2. The CDR3 has 12 amino acids. Germline assignment: CDR1 MDHEN and CDR2 SYDVKM. CDR3 sequence reads: CLTSGKTYEQYF. The CDR3, as DNA: TGTTTGACTAGCGGAAAAACCTACGAGCAGTACTTC.

This chain connects TRBV11-2 to TRBJ2-2; perhaps TRBD1 as D (5 bases). The CDR3 has 16 residues. Germline V gene data show CDR1 as SGHAT and CDR2 as FQNNGV. Trimming removed 0 bases from V and 11 bases from J, with 19 bases in between. The CDR3 is CASSLDGASYRVELFF. CDR3 bases: TGTGCCAGCAGCTTAGATGGGGCCAGCTACCGGGTAGAGCTGTTTTTT. Variable domain in full (rest from reference TRBV11-2 and TRBJ2-2): EAGVAQSPRYKIIEKRQSVAFWCNPISGHATLYWYQQILGQGPKLLIQFQNNGVVDDSQLPKDRFSAERLKGVDSTLKIQPAKLEDSAVYLCASSLDGASYRVELFFGEGSRLTVL.

This clonotype occurred a few times. The V and J genes are TRBV11-2 and TRBJ2-7, with a weak D call TRBD1 (5 bases). The DNA end is more similar to TRBJ2-5, so the J call may be wrong. The CDR3 extends over 16 amino acids. The V gene's germline CDR1 is SGHAT and CDR2 FQNNGV. The CDR3 DNA is TGTGCCAGCAGCTTAGGTCCCCAGGGTGGGGAAGAGACCCAGTACTTC. It specifies CASSLGPQGGEETQYF.